This T cell receptor (beta chain) was retrieved from a study of CD8 T cells in ankylosing spondylitis. General study results and limits: It was reported that disease-linked clones were significantly enriched in matched ankylosing spondylitis synovial fluid. Both synovial fluid and blood in reactive arthritis had previously been reported to carry some motif variants.

TCRdb itself ran the 5' RACE reads through MiXCR, one entry per CDR3 protein. Of approximately 150,000 distinct CDR3 sequences in the sample, 44% are singletons; the top ten hold nearly 15%. As regards this clonotype: Its specificity is not known.

The CDR3 has 16 amino acids. The V and J ends lost 7 bases and 0 bases respectively, with 18 bases between them. Germline CDR1 LGHNA, CDR2 YSLEER. The receptor was isolated from a male donor with ankylosing spondylitis. Source material: synovial fluid, either unsorted or a sorted T cell fraction (not recorded which). V gene TRBV4-3 combines with J gene TRBJ1-1; D may be TRBD1 (5 bases). CDR3 coding DNA: TGCGCCAGCACCCTCGGTTGGGGGGACGTGAACACTGAAGCTTTCTTT. It is translated as CASTLGWGDVNTEAFF.